What follows are 28 T cell receptor beta chains derived from one specimen sequenced in a study of CD8 T cells in Susac syndrome. Reverse transcription used about 0.45 to 1 ug RNA and random hexamers. TCRdb itself ran the immunoSEQ multiplex PCR reads through MiXCR, one entry per CDR3 protein. The sample records a few hundred thousand distinct CDR3 sequences, 90% to 95% being singletons. The sample was CD8+ T cells from PBMCs. These receptors were obtained from a human donor with multiple sclerosis.

The rearrangement uses TRBV5-6 and TRBJ2-3; 12 nucleotides match TRBD1. This CDR3 is 15 amino acids long. In germline, CDR1 is SGHDT, CDR2 YYEEEE. The junction had 5 bases not matched to a gene; V was cut back by 4 bases and J by 5 bases. CDR3 amino acids: CASSQGQGAGDTQYF. DNA of the CDR3: TGTGCCAGCAGCCAGGGACAGGGGGCGGGAGATACGCAGTATTTT. Looking up the rest from reference TRBV5-6 and TRBJ2-3 gives the full variable domain: DAGVTQSPTHLIKTRGQQVTLRCSPKSGHDTVSWYQQALGQGPQFIFQYYEEEERQRGNFPDRFSGHQFPNYSSELNVNALLLGDSALYLCASSQGQGAGDTQYFGPGTRLTVL.

The chain couples TRBV7-9 to TRBJ2-7; no clear D. Germline values: CDR1 SEHNR, CDR2 FQNEAQ (reference sequence). The CDR3 is 16 amino acids. V was clipped by 4 bases and J by 7 bases, with 23 bases between them. The CDR3 DNA reads as TGTGCCAGCAGCTCCACCCGGGTGCGGCGGTCGGGTGAGCAGTACTTC. Protein sequence: CASSSTRVRRSGEQYF.

The DNA of the CDR3 is TGTGCCAGCAGTTTAGAACAGACCTCCTACGAGCAGTACTTC. Amino acids: CASSLEQTSYEQYF. The rearrangement uses TRBV27 and TRBJ2-7; D is unclear. Germline CDR1 and CDR2: MNHEY and SMNVEV (reference sequence). Trimming removed 2 bases at V and 0 bases at J, with 8 bases between. CDR3 size: 14 residues.

This clonotype was counted between two and nine times. CDR3 sequence (DNA): TGTGCCAGCAGTTTAATTAACAGGGTCTATGAGCAGTTCTTC. Residues: CASSLINRVYEQFF. The chain employs TRBV28 and TRBJ2-1; weak D call: TRBD1 (6 bases). The germline V gene has CDR1 MDHEN and CDR2 SYDVKM. The CDR3 is 14 residues long. V lost 2 bases to trimming and J lost 8 bases, with 13 bases between them.

The chain couples TRBV15 to TRBJ2-5, with D perhaps TRBD2 (7 bases). CDR1 and CDR2 (germline): LNHNV, YYDKDF (reference sequence). The V and J ends lost 0 bases and 5 bases respectively, with 16 bases between them. The CDR3 loop spans 16 amino acids. For the CDR3, the DNA is TGTGCCACCAGCAGAGATGCGTCGGGGGGCCGGGAGACCCAGTACTTC. Its protein product is CATSRDASGGRETQYF.

The gene calls are TRBV7-9 and TRBJ2-7; no definite D call. Per germline, CDR1 SEHNR and CDR2 FQNEAQ (reference sequence). The CDR3 runs to 14 residues. V lost 0 bases to trimming and J lost 2 bases, with 8 bases between them. CDR3 protein: CASSLASKPYEQYF. The CDR3 bases are TGTGCCAGCAGCTTAGCGTCCAAGCCCTACGAGCAGTACTTC. Supplemented by reference TRBV7-9 and TRBJ2-7, the full variable domain reads DTGVSQNPRHKITKRGQNVTFRCDPISEHNRLYWYRQTLGQGPEFLTYFQNEAQLEKSRLLSDRFSAERPKGSFSTLEIQRTEQGDSAMYLCASSLASKPYEQYFGPGTRLTVT.

This clonotype was seen only once. The rearrangement links TRBV13 to TRBJ1-2; D is perhaps TRBD1 (5 bases). CDR3 length: 14 amino acids. Germline V CDR1 and CDR2: PRHDT, FYEKMQ (reference sequence). V dropped 3 bases and J dropped 4 bases, with 12 bases sitting between them. In DNA form, the CDR3 reads TGTGCCAGCAGCTTGGGGGTAGGCGGCTATGGCTACACCTTC. Translated: CASSLGVGGYGYTF.

The V call is TRBV20-1, the J call TRBJ2-7; 8 bases line up with TRBD2. Looked up from germline, CDR1 is DFQATT and CDR2 is SNEGSKA (reference sequence). J gave up 4 bases and V 3 bases, and 11 bases lay outside the gene matches. The CDR3 length is 15 residues. The CDR3 region is CSASMAGGLGYEQYF. CDR3 sequence (DNA): TGCAGTGCTAGCATGGCGGGGGGCCTCGGTTACGAGCAGTACTTC.

Remarks on this clonotype: Compared with germline, one end of the junction differs, possibly owing to a read error. The chain uses TRBV6-5 and TRBJ1-2; a possible D gene is TRBD1 (6 bases). Per germline, CDR1 MNHEY and CDR2 SVGAGI. CDR3 length: 13 residues. CDR3 nucleotide sequence: TGTGCCAGCAGTTACGCGGGCCCAGGGGATATTTTCTTC. Residues: CASSYAGPGDIFF.

The rearrangement links TRBV2 to TRBJ2-7; 9 bases line up with TRBD2. Germline trimming cut 4 bases from V and 1 base from J; bases unmatched to any gene: 5. The CDR3 has 15 residues. Germline V lookup: CDR1 SNHLY, CDR2 FYNNEI. As DNA, the CDR3 is TGTGCCAGCAGTGGTAGCGGGAGTATTTCCTACGAGCAGTACTTC. Residues: CASSGSGSISYEQYF.

The J gene is TRBJ2-1, the V gene TRBV6-5; 9 bases agree with TRBD2. The CDR3 is 15 residues long. The ends lost 6 bases at V and 7 bases at J; junction bases unmatched: 10. Germline V gives CDR1 MNHEY, CDR2 SVGAGI. This chain's CDR3 is CASSYSGRSSNEQFF. The CDR3 DNA is TGTGCCAGCAGCTATAGCGGGAGAAGTAGTAATGAGCAGTTCTTC.

The J gene is TRBJ2-2, the V gene TRBV4-3; D is perhaps TRBD1 (6 bases). This CDR3 is 15 amino acids long. Germline CDR1 is LGHNA and CDR2 is YSLEER. The ends were cut back, 4 bases at V and 8 bases at J, with 17 bases in the middle. DNA of the CDR3: TGCGCCAGCAGCCGGGGGCTCATGTTTTTTGGGGAGCTGTTTTTT. This encodes CASSRGLMFFGELFF.

The chain links TRBV7-8 to TRBJ1-5, with D possibly TRBD1 on 6 matching bases. The CDR3 length is 16 residues. Trimming cost V 1 base and J 1 base, with 11 bases left between them. Germline values: CDR1 SGHVS, CDR2 FQNEAQ. The CDR3 DNA reads TGTGCCAGCAGCTTAGGGCTAACAGGGAGCAATCAGCCCCAGCATTTT. Its translation: CASSLGLTGSNQPQHF.

V usage is TRBV7-9 and J usage is TRBJ2-1; 10 bases align to TRBD2. The CDR3 has 14 residues. Unmatched junction bases numbered 2, after V lost 4 bases and J lost 5 bases. The germline V gene has CDR1 SEHNR and CDR2 FQNEAQ (reference sequence). The chain's CDR3 is CASSWTSGDNEQFF. In DNA form, the CDR3 reads TGTGCCAGCAGCTGGACTAGCGGTGACAATGAGCAGTTCTTC.

V gene TRBV24-1 combines with J gene TRBJ2-7; possible D gene TRBD1, 6 bases. This CDR3 is built from 20 residues. Germline CDR1 KGHDR, CDR2 SFDVKD. V lost 4 bases and J 3 bases, leaving 30 bases between the germline ends. This CDR3 reads CATSDRPGVKRKKWRYEQYF. CDR3 DNA: TGTGCCACCAGTGACCGACCAGGGGTGAAGAGGAAGAAATGGCGCTACGAGCAGTACTTC.

The chain carries TRBV6-4 and TRBJ2-5, with D possibly being TRBD1 (5 bases). The V end lost 0 bases, the J end lost 4 bases, and 6 bases lay between the germline ends. Per germline, CDR1 MRHNA and CDR2 SNTAGT. The CDR3 contains 13 residues. This chain's CDR3 is CASSDSGAETQYF. The CDR3 nucleotides read TGTGCCAGCAGTGACTCAGGGGCAGAGACCCAGTACTTC.

The chain has TRBV18 and TRBJ1-2; D might be TRBD1 (5 bases). Germline assignment: CDR1 KGHSH and CDR2 LQKENI. The V end lost 5 bases, the J end lost 1 base, and 14 bases lay between the germline ends. The CDR3 sequence is 15 residues long. CDR3 residues: CASSGGGKHNYGYTF. CDR3 coding DNA: TGTGCCAGCTCAGGGGGGGGAAAACATAACTATGGCTACACCTTC.

This chain uses TRBV20-1 with TRBJ2-1; unclear D gene. The CDR3 contains 14 residues. The V and J ends lost 6 bases and 4 bases respectively, with 16 bases between them. Germline V gene lookup returns CDR1 DFQATT and CDR2 SNEGSKA (reference sequence). The CDR3 nucleotides are TGCAGTGCCCTTGACGACCAAGGATACAATGAGCAGTTCTTC. Residues: CSALDDQGYNEQFF.

The chain employs TRBV7-9 and TRBJ2-1; D may be TRBD2 (5 bases). Trimming removed 2 bases from V and 3 bases from J, with 8 bases in between. The CDR3 loop spans 14 amino acids. Germline assignment: CDR1 SEHNR and CDR2 FQNEAQ (reference sequence). CDR3 in amino acids: CASSLSGNYNEQFF. The CDR3 coding sequence is TGTGCCAGCAGCTTATCCGGGAACTACAATGAGCAGTTCTTC.

V and J are TRBV25-1 and TRBJ1-5; 7 bases line up with TRBD1. The CDR3 extends over 14 amino acids. The J segment lost 4 bases and the V segment lost 3 bases, leaving 3 bases of the junction unmatched. From germline, CDR1 is MGHDK and CDR2 SYGVNS. The CDR3: CASSDRGQNQPQHF. CDR3 coding DNA: TGTGCCAGCAGTGATAGGGGACAGAATCAGCCCCAGCATTTT.

The genes are TRBV13 and TRBJ2-7; the match to TRBD2 covers 9 bases. From germline, CDR1 is PRHDT and CDR2 FYEKMQ (reference sequence). J lost 1 base, V lost 4 bases, and 14 bases had no gene match. The CDR3 covers 18 residues. The DNA for the CDR3 is TGTGCCAGCAGCTCGCCGACTAGCGGAGATGTCGGGTCCTACGAGCAGTACTTC. Amino acid sequence: CASSSPTSGDVGSYEQYF.

The rearrangement links TRBV6-5 to TRBJ2-1, with 12 bases aligning to TRBD1. CDR3 size: 15 residues. V was pared by 6 bases and J by 5 bases, with 5 bases of the junction left unmatched. Germline CDR1 reads MNHEY; CDR2 reads SVGAGI. CDR3 amino acids: CASSDGTGGHNEQFF. The DNA of the CDR3 is TGTGCCAGCAGCGACGGGACAGGGGGCCACAATGAGCAGTTCTTC.

This rearrangement joins TRBV20-1 to TRBJ2-1; 15 bases fit TRBD2. The junction had 3 bases not matched to a gene; V was cut back by 3 bases and J by 6 bases. The germline CDR1 and CDR2 sequences are DFQATT and SNEGSKA (reference sequence). The CDR3 has 15 amino acids. CDR3 protein: CSARGTSGGFNEQFF. CDR3 DNA sequence: TGCAGTGCTAGGGGGACTAGCGGGGGGTTCAATGAGCAGTTCTTC.

This clonotype was observed once. This chain links TRBV12-3 or TRBV12-4 with TRBJ1-5; no firm D call. V shed 5 bases and J shed 7 bases, with 12 bases lying between them. The CDR3 totals 13 residues. The CDR3 DNA reads as TGTGCCAGCAGTCCGTCTGCTAGGCAGCCCCAGCATTTT. It codes for CASSPSARQPQHF.

CDR3 sequence reads: CASSARDRSADTQYF. The CDR3 DNA is TGTGCCAGCAGCGCTCGGGACAGATCAGCAGATACGCAGTATTTT. The V call is TRBV7-8, the J call TRBJ2-3; TRBD1 aligns across 7 bases. This CDR3 is built from 15 residues. V lost 5 bases and J lost 4; bases outside the gene matches: 9. CDR1 is SGHVS and CDR2 is FQNEAQ in the germline V gene.

This clonotype occurred once. The V gene is TRBV29-1, the J gene TRBJ2-3, with 8 bases matching TRBD1. Per the germline V gene, CDR1 is SQVTM and CDR2 is ANQGSEA. Trimming cost V 7 bases and J 1 base; bases outside gene matches: 10. CDR3 length: 15 amino acids. CDR3 sequence reads: CSAVLDRGGTDTQYF. CDR3 coding DNA: TGCAGCGCCGTATTAGACAGGGGTGGCACAGATACGCAGTATTTT.

This chain joins TRBV2 and TRBJ2-5; D uncertain. V lost 7 bases and J 7 bases, leaving 7 bases between the germline ends. Germline V gene lookup returns CDR1 SNHLY and CDR2 FYNNEI. The CDR3 contains 10 residues. The CDR3 DNA reads as TGTGCCAGCATCGAAGGGACCCAGTACTTC. Residues: CASIEGTQYF.

The chain links TRBV21-1 to TRBJ1-3; TRBD1, the table's D call, lacks a check against the DNA. TRBV21-1 corresponds to a pseudogene. This CDR3 is built from 17 residues. The CDR3 DNA is TGTGCCAGCAGCACAGGAGACAGGGAAAACTCTGGAAACACCATATATTTT. Its translation: CASSTGDRENSGNTIYF.